This T cell receptor (beta chain) is from a study of T cell changes during pregnancy in multiple sclerosis. The germline V gene has CDR1 MDHEN and CDR2 SYDVKM. The CDR3 loop spans 13 amino acids. V gave up 6 bases and J gave up 6 bases, with 14 bases separating them. The protocol was immunoSEQ multiplex PCR, while the TCRdb copy is restricted to in-frame clones and leaves out a portion. The sample comprises approximately 88,000 clones, roughly 93% of which are singletons, and around 2.3% rests with the top ten. The V gene is TRBV28, the J gene TRBJ1-2; TRBD1 might be the D (6 bases). This receptor was identified in a female donor with multiple sclerosis, enrolled in a pregnancy study. This specimen was peripheral blood, taken in the third trimester of pregnancy. In DNA form, the CDR3 reads TGTGCCAGCAGCATTACAGGGAAGGATGGCTACACCTTC. It translates to CASSITGKDGYTF.